These 26 T cell receptor beta chains came from one sample sequenced in a study of cytomegalovirus exposure and HLA in healthy donors. Sequencing used immunoSEQ multiplex PCR; TCRdb keeps in-frame clones, though not all of them. The repertoire has fewer than 250,000 clones, around nine tenths of them found once; the top ten carry around 2.6%. Material for sequencing was PBMCs. The receptors derive from a man younger than 30 in good health and CMV-seronegative.

CDR3 protein: CASSMGGWTYEQYF. The CDR3, as DNA: TGTGCCAGTAGTATGGGAGGCTGGACGTACGAGCAGTACTTC. The chain links TRBV19 to TRBJ2-7; TRBD2 might be the D (6 bases). Trimming stripped 3 bases from V and 4 bases from J, with 13 bases between. This CDR3 is 14 amino acids long. Germline V CDR1 and CDR2: LNHDA, SQIVND (reference sequence).

The rearrangement joins TRBV28 to TRBJ2-7, with TRBD2 identical over 8 bases. V trimming: 5 bases; J trimming: 0 bases; junction bases outside the gene matches: 9. Germline CDR1 reads MDHEN; CDR2 reads SYDVKM. This CDR3 spans 16 amino acids. This CDR3 is CASSPFSGVSSYEQYF. CDR3 nucleotides: TGTGCCAGCAGTCCATTTAGCGGGGTAAGCTCCTACGAGCAGTACTTC.

The chain joins TRBV4-2 to TRBJ2-7; perhaps TRBD1 as D (6 bases). The germline V and J ends were trimmed by 4 bases and 3 bases, with 16 bases remaining between them. The CDR3 is made up of 15 amino acids. Germline V gene lookup returns CDR1 LGHNA and CDR2 YNFKEQ. CDR3: CASSRPGQVGYEQYF. CDR3 bases: TGTGCCAGCAGCCGCCCGGGACAAGTGGGCTACGAGCAGTACTTC.

This clone was detected only a few times. The V and J genes are TRBV10-3 and TRBJ2-1; TRBD2 agrees at 9 bases. V dropped 0 bases and J dropped 5; count of bases not matched to a gene: 11. Germline CDR1 is ENHRY and CDR2 is SYGVKD. This CDR3 contains 18 residues. The CDR3 loop reads CAISESGRVAGGDNEQFF. For the CDR3, the DNA is TGTGCCATCAGTGAGTCCGGGCGAGTGGCGGGAGGGGACAATGAGCAGTTCTTC.

This clone has a single count. The J gene is TRBJ2-1, the V gene TRBV15; 9 bases align to TRBD2. The CDR3 runs 15 residues. CDR1 is LNHNV and CDR2 is YYDKDF in the germline V gene (reference sequence). Trimming cost V 3 bases and J 4 bases; bases outside gene matches: 4. CDR3 amino acids: CATSSGREGYNEQFF. In DNA, the CDR3 is TGTGCCACCAGCAGTGGGCGGGAGGGATACAATGAGCAGTTCTTC.

V gene TRBV20-1 combines with J gene TRBJ1-1; D unresolved. Germline CDR1 and CDR2: DFQATT and SNEGSKA (reference sequence). The CDR3 runs to 11 residues. V was cut by 1 base and J by 3 bases, with 3 bases left in between. The CDR3, as DNA: TGCAGTGCTAGAGTCTACACTGAAGCTTTCTTT. Amino acids: CSARVYTEAFF.

The chain joins TRBV19 to TRBJ1-5; D might be TRBD1 (6 bases). Germline-derived CDR1 and CDR2 are LNHDA and SQIVND (reference sequence). The CDR3 runs 22 residues. Trimming left V 0 bases short and J 0 bases short, with 27 bases between. Here the CDR3 reads CASSIDRSLGARETYSNQPQHF. The CDR3 DNA reads TGTGCCAGTAGTATAGATCGCAGCCTGGGGGCCAGAGAGACCTATAGCAATCAGCCCCAGCATTTT.

The V call is TRBV7-9, the J call TRBJ1-5; TRBD1 matches 8 bases. This CDR3 has 15 residues. V lost 1 base, J lost 5 bases, and 4 bases stayed unmatched. Germline V gene lookup returns CDR1 SEHNR and CDR2 FQNEAQ (reference sequence). The CDR3: CASSLVGQGDQPQHF. The CDR3, as DNA: TGTGCCAGCAGCTTAGTTGGACAGGGAGATCAGCCCCAGCATTTT.

This rearrangement joins TRBV4-3 to TRBJ1-2; the match to TRBD1 covers 7 bases. The CDR3 covers 13 residues. V shed 1 base and J 4 bases; nucleotides not matched to a gene: 0. Germline-derived CDR1 and CDR2 are LGHNA and YSLEER. DNA for the CDR3: TGCGCCAGCAGCCAAGCAGGGGGCTATGGCTACACCTTC. It translates to CASSQAGGYGYTF.

V is TRBV27 and J is TRBJ2-3; TRBD1 matches at 8 bases. CDR1 is MNHEY, CDR2 SMNVEV, per germline (reference sequence). V lost 10 bases to trimming and J lost 1 base; unmatched junction nucleotides: 4. The CDR3 loop spans 13 amino acids. CDR3 nucleotides: TGTGCCACCTGGACAGGGCGCACAGATACGCAGTATTTT. It specifies CATWTGRTDTQYF.

The chain recombines TRBV6-5 with TRBJ1-2; 7 bases map to TRBD1. The J segment lost 7 bases and the V segment lost 8 bases, leaving 13 bases of the junction unmatched. The CDR3 runs to 14 residues. From germline, CDR1 is MNHEY and CDR2 SVGAGI. In nucleotides, the CDR3 is TGTGCCAGCGGCCTACAGGGGCTAGAGTCTGGCTACACCTTC. Translated: CASGLQGLESGYTF.

The J gene is TRBJ1-1, the V gene TRBV18, with 7 bases that match TRBD1. Germline V CDR1 and CDR2: KGHSH, LQKENI. The junction had 6 bases not matched to a gene; V was cut back by 2 bases and J by 0 bases. This CDR3 spans 16 amino acids. This CDR3 reads CASSPRPGQMNTEAFF. CDR3 in DNA: TGTGCCAGCTCACCAAGACCGGGACAGATGAACACTGAAGCTTTCTTT.

The chain combines TRBV6-5 with TRBJ2-1, with 9 bases fitting TRBD2. The V and J ends lost 8 bases and 2 bases, in that order; junction bases with no gene match: 7. Germline values: CDR1 MNHEY, CDR2 SVGAGI. The length of the CDR3 is 15 residues. The CDR3: CASGLASGTYNEQFF. For the CDR3, the DNA is TGTGCCAGCGGCTTGGCTAGCGGGACCTACAATGAGCAGTTCTTC.

The genes are TRBV4-1 and TRBJ2-1; TRBD1 is a possible D gene (5 bases). Germline V CDR1 and CDR2: MGHRA, YSYEKL. This CDR3 has 15 residues. V dropped 0 bases and J dropped 6 bases, with 12 bases sitting between them. CDR3 nucleotide sequence: TGCGCCAGCAGCCAAGAGACCAGGGTTCGCAATGAGCAGTTCTTC. The encoded protein is CASSQETRVRNEQFF.

This chain joins TRBV14 and TRBJ2-1; D is perhaps TRBD1 (6 bases). Germline CDR1 and CDR2: SGHDN and FVKESK. V shed 4 bases and J shed 3 bases, with 10 bases lying between them. This CDR3 has 14 amino acids. The CDR3 region is CASSRLRGYNEQFF. The CDR3 nucleotides read TGTGCCAGCAGCCGACTCAGGGGCTACAATGAGCAGTTCTTC. Full variable domain (missing parts from reference TRBV14 and TRBJ2-1): EAGVTQFPSHSVIEKGQTVTLRCDPISGHDNLYWYRRVMGKEIKFLLHFVKESKQDESGMPNNRFLAERTGGTYSTLKVQPAELEDSGVYFCASSRLRGYNEQFFGPGTRLTVL.

This chain links TRBV5-1 with TRBJ2-7; no clear D. Germline V gives CDR1 SGHRS, CDR2 YFSETQ. CDR3 length: 14 residues. The ends were cut back, 0 bases at V and 5 bases at J, with 12 bases in the middle. The CDR3 is CASSLGLDVDEQYF. CDR3 nucleotide sequence: TGCGCCAGCAGCTTGGGGTTAGATGTCGACGAGCAGTACTTC. Full variable domain (outside the CDR3, taken from reference TRBV5-1 and TRBJ2-7): KAGVTQTPRYLIKTRGQQVTLSCSPISGHRSVSWYQQTPGQGLQFLFEYFSETQRNKGNFPGRFSGRQFSNSRSEMNVSTLELGDSALYLCASSLGLDVDEQYFGPGTRLTVT.

V is TRBV30 and J is TRBJ1-6; D is perhaps TRBD1 (5 bases). V lost 0 bases and J 8 bases, leaving 11 bases between the germline ends. This CDR3 has 14 residues. Germline V gives CDR1 GTSNPN, CDR2 SVGIG (reference sequence). This CDR3 is CAWSVWGVYSPLHF. The CDR3 coding sequence is TGTGCCTGGAGTGTCTGGGGGGTATATTCACCCCTCCACTTT.

The gene calls are TRBV28 and TRBJ2-7, with TRBD1 matching 10 bases. The CDR3 loop spans 14 amino acids. V was pared by 8 bases and J by 9 bases, with 13 bases of the junction left unmatched. From germline, CDR1 is MDHEN and CDR2 SYDVKM. CDR3 sequence reads: CASGGTGETLRQYF. The CDR3 DNA sequence: TGTGCCAGCGGGGGGACAGGGGAAACACTCAGGCAGTACTTC.

The CDR3 sequence: CASGLPGKLFF. As DNA, the CDR3 is TGTGCTAGTGGTTTGCCCGGGAAACTGTTTTTT. The rearrangement joins TRBV12-5 to TRBJ1-4; unclear D gene. V lost 2 bases, J lost 11 bases, and 6 bases lay in between. CDR3 size: 11 residues. Germline V gives CDR1 LGHNT, CDR2 FRNRAP.

The gene calls are TRBV9 and TRBJ1-3; no firm D call. In germline, CDR1 is SGDLS, CDR2 YYNGEE. This CDR3 spans 18 amino acids. Trimming removed 0 bases from V and 0 bases from J, with 16 bases in between. In nucleotides, the CDR3 is TGTGCCAGCAGCGTAGATGGGGTTGGAGGAGTCTCTGGAAACACCATATATTTT. As protein: CASSVDGVGGVSGNTIYF. Full variable domain (missing parts from reference TRBV9 and TRBJ1-3): DSGVTQTPKHLITATGQRVTLRCSPRSGDLSVYWYQQSLDQGLQFLIQYYNGEERAKGNILERFSAQQFPDLHSELNLSSLELGDSALYFCASSVDGVGGVSGNTIYFGEGSWLTVV.

The chain is built from TRBV28 and TRBJ1-2; D not resolved. This CDR3 region has 15 residues. The germline gives CDR1 MDHEN, CDR2 SYDVKM. The germline V and J ends were trimmed by 5 bases and 3 bases, with 16 bases remaining between them. Here the CDR3 DNA reads TGTGCCAGCAGTCCGGATAACAGAGTCTACTATGGCTACACCTTC. Amino acid sequence: CASSPDNRVYYGYTF.

The rearrangement joins TRBV4-1 to TRBJ2-7; D possibly corresponds to TRBD1 (5 bases). This CDR3 contains 13 residues. V lost 6 bases, J lost 6 bases, and 15 bases lay in between. Germline CDR1 reads MGHRA; CDR2 reads YSYEKL. The DNA for the CDR3 is TGCGCCAGCAGTTACGGGTTGCAGGGCGAGCAGTACTTC. Its translation is CASSYGLQGEQYF.

This clone was detected once. The chain combines TRBV5-8 with TRBJ2-7; 9 bases align to TRBD1. The trim removed 3 bases at V and 5 bases at J, leaving 6 bases unmatched. Looked up from germline, CDR1 is SGHTS and CDR2 is YDEGEE. The CDR3 is 14 amino acids. In DNA, the CDR3 is TGTGCCAGCAGCTACCAGGACAGGGGTAACGAGCAGTACTTC. Protein: CASSYQDRGNEQYF.

The chain has TRBV27 and TRBJ1-6; 9 bases match TRBD1. In germline, CDR1 is MNHEY, CDR2 SMNVEV (reference sequence). Germline trimming cut 3 bases from V and 10 bases from J; bases unmatched to any gene: 7. The CDR3 sequence is 15 residues long. CDR3 sequence: CASSFQTGGGSPLHF. CDR3 bases: TGTGCCAGCAGTTTTCAGACAGGGGGTGGGTCACCCCTCCACTTT.

This chain uses TRBV7-9 with TRBJ2-7; D is uncertain. The CDR3 loop spans 12 amino acids. CDR1 is SEHNR and CDR2 is FQNEAQ in the germline V gene (reference sequence). With 6 bases removed from V and 4 bases from J, the gap between germline ends came to 10 bases. The CDR3 nucleotides are TGTGCCAGCAGAAATACGGGTTACGAGCAGTACTTC. Translation: CASRNTGYEQYF.

The V gene is TRBV5-1, the J gene TRBJ2-1, with D possibly TRBD2 on 6 matching bases. The CDR3 extends over 15 amino acids. Trimming shortened V by 4 bases and J by 12 bases, and 23 bases separated the two germline ends. CDR1 SGHRS and CDR2 YFSETQ come from the germline V gene. In DNA form, the CDR3 reads TGCGCCAGCAGCCCGGGACTGCCGGCCGACTCAGGGCAGTTCTTC. This codes for CASSPGLPADSGQFF.